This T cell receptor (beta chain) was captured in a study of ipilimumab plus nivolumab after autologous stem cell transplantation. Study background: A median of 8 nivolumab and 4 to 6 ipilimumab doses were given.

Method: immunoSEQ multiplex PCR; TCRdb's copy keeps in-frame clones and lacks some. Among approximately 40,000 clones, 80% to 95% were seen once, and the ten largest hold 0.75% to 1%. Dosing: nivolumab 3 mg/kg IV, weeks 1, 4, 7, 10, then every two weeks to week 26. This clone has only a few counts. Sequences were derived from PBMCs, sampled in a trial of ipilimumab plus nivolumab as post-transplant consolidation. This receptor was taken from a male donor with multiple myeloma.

CDR3: CASSLNAAVTDTQYF. CDR3 nucleotides: TGTGCCAGCAGCTTAAACGCGGCTGTCACAGATACGCAGTATTTT. This chain joins TRBV7-3 and TRBJ2-3; no definite D call. The CDR3 sequence is 15 residues long. CDR1 SGHTA and CDR2 FQGTGA come from the germline V gene. V was clipped by 1 base and J by 2 bases, with 10 bases between them.